A single sample gave rise to the 6 T cell receptor beta chains below, sequenced in a study of chemoradiotherapy in HPV16-positive cancers. Clones were sequenced by immunoSEQ multiplex PCR, and TCRdb holds only the in-frame ones, with some missing. The sample yields 53,000 or so clones, around 90% seen once. The source was blood, collected from a patient who underwent chemoradiotherapy. All receptors come from a human donor with HPV-associated anogenital cancer.

The sample holds a few counts of this clone. For the CDR3, the DNA is TGTGCCACCAGCAGAGGGCGATTCGAGGACGTATGGCTAGCGGGGGATTCCTACGAGCAGTACTTC. Encoded protein: CATSRGRFEDVWLAGDSYEQYF. The rearrangement joins TRBV15 to TRBJ2-7, with 10 bases aligning to TRBD2. V lost 1 base and J lost 1; bases outside the gene matches: 22. The CDR3 loop spans 22 amino acids. Germline lookup yields CDR1 LNHNV and CDR2 YYDKDF (reference sequence).

This chain joins TRBV19 and TRBJ1-1; 11 nucleotides agree with TRBD1. The V and J ends lost 2 bases and 4 bases, in that order; junction bases with no gene match: 9. CDR1 is LNHDA and CDR2 is SQIVND in the germline V gene (reference sequence). The CDR3 is 17 amino acids. This CDR3 reads CASSIRTGGTSGTEAFF. The CDR3, as DNA: TGTGCCAGTAGTATACGGACAGGGGGCACGTCGGGCACTGAAGCTTTCTTT.

The V and J genes are TRBV28 and TRBJ2-5; TRBD1 is a possible D gene (5 bases). This CDR3 has 14 residues. Germline loops: CDR1 MDHEN, CDR2 SYDVKM. V was trimmed by 4 bases and J by 5 bases, leaving 14 bases between them. The CDR3 nucleotides are TGTGCCAGCAGTTCCATGGCAGGGTGGGAGACCCAGTACTTC. Protein product: CASSSMAGWETQYF.

This clone occurred once. The gene calls are TRBV5-1 and TRBJ1-4; tentative D call: TRBD1 (6 bases). The CDR3 covers 14 residues. CDR1 and CDR2 from the germline V gene are SGHRS and YFSETQ. V lost 3 bases, J lost 3 bases, and 9 bases lay in between. For the CDR3, the DNA is TGCGCCAGCAGCTCTGACAGGCCTAATGAAAAACTGTTTTTT. Translating gives CASSSDRPNEKLFF.

This clone appeared a single time. This chain links TRBV7-2 with TRBJ1-1; D gene unclear. The CDR3 runs to 12 residues. Germline V lookup: CDR1 SGHTA, CDR2 FQGNSA. The V gene lost 2 bases and the J gene lost 5 bases, with 6 bases spanning the gap. The CDR3 DNA reads TGTGCCAGCAGCTTACTGAGGACTGAAGCTTTCTTT. Translated: CASSLLRTEAFF.

The chain couples TRBV6-1 to TRBJ2-5, with D possibly being TRBD1 or TRBD2 (5 bases each). Trimming pared 2 bases from V and 2 bases from J, leaving 12 bases between. The V gene's germline CDR1 is MNHNS and CDR2 SASEGT. The CDR3 consists of 15 residues. The CDR3, as DNA: TGTGCCAGCAGTGAACTATGGGGGAATCAAGAGACCCAGTACTTC. It is translated as CASSELWGNQETQYF.